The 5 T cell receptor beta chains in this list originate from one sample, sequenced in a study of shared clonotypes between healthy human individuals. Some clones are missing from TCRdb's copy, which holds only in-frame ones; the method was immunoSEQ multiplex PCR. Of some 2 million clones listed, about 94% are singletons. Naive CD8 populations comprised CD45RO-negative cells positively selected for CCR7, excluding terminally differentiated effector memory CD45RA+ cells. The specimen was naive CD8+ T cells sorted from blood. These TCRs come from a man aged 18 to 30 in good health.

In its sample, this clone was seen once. The CDR3 bases are TGCAGCGCGACGCAGGGTGTACAAGAGACCCAGTACTTC. This gives the protein CSATQGVQETQYF. The chain carries TRBV29-1 and TRBJ2-5; maybe TRBD1 (5 bases). V dropped 7 bases and J dropped 2 bases, with 14 bases sitting between them. This CDR3 has 13 residues. The germline V gene has CDR1 SQVTM and CDR2 ANQGSEA.

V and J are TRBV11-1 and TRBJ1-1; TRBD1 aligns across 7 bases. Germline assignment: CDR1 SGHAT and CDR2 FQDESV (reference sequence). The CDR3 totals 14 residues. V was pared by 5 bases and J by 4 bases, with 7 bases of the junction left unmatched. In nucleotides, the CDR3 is TGTGCCAGCAGCGACACAGGGGCAGGCACTGAAGCTTTCTTT. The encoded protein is CASSDTGAGTEAFF.

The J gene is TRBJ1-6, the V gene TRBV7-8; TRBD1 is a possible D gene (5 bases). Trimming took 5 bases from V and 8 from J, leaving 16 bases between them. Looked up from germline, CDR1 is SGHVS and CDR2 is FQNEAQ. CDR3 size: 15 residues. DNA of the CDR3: TGTGCCAGCAGCCTAAGGGGAGAGGGCTATTCACCCCTCCACTTT. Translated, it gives CASSLRGEGYSPLHF.

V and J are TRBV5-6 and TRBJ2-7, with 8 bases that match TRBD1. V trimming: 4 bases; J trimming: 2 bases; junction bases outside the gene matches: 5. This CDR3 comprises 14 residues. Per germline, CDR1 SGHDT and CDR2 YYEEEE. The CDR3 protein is CASSHRGQAYEQYF. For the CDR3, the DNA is TGTGCCAGCAGCCACAGGGGACAGGCCTACGAGCAGTACTTC.

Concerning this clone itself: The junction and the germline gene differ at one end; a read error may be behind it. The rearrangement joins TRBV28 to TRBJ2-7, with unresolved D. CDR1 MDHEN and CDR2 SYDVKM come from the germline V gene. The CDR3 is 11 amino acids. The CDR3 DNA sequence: TGTGCCAGCCGTTTCGCCTACGAGCAGTACTTC. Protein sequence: CASRFAYEQYF.